The sequence of this T cell receptor beta chain was determined in a study of cytomegalovirus exposure and HLA in healthy donors. General study results and limits: The study listed approximately 160 cytomegalovirus-associated TCR beta chains.

On this clone: Its matching antigen is unknown.

Trimming removed 1 base from V and 1 base from J, with 8 bases in between. The CDR3 has 16 amino acids. Germline CDR1 and CDR2: MNHEY and SMNVEV (reference sequence). PCR employed 60 Vbeta and 13 Jbeta primers. Method: immunoSEQ multiplex PCR; TCRdb's copy keeps in-frame clones and lacks some. Recorded for this sample: under 95,000 clones. The sequence came from a man in his forties or fifties in good health and CMV-seronegative. The sample taken for sequencing was PBMCs. V and J are TRBV27 and TRBJ1-6, with TRBD1 as a possible D gene (5 bases). The CDR3 DNA sequence: TGTGCCAGCAGTTTATTGGGGGGTTCCTATAATTCACCCCTCCACTTT. This translates into CASSLLGGSYNSPLHF.